A single sample gave rise to the 11 T cell receptor beta chains below, sequenced in a study of T cell repertoires in cytomegalovirus infection. TCRdb reprocessed the reads via MiXCR and lists one record per CDR3 protein. The data show about 830,000 distinct CDR3 sequences, less than 35% seen once. These receptors' antigens are unknown. The sample in question was cultured CD8+ T cells from PBMCs, obtained from culture after CMV antigen stimulation. The receptors were gathered from a human donor in good health (CMV status not recorded). Some clones in this sample may be carry-over from other donors' samples.

The chain uses TRBV6-1 and TRBJ2-1; 8 positions agree with TRBD2. V gave up 7 bases and J gave up 3 bases; unmatched junction bases: 8. The CDR3 is 15 amino acids. The germline CDR1 and CDR2 sequences are MNHNS and SASEGT. In DNA, the CDR3 is TGTGCCAGCAAGATCACGAGCGGGGGCTACAATGAGCAGTTCTTC. Protein sequence: CASKITSGGYNEQFF.

This clonotype came up a few times. This chain uses TRBV29-1 with TRBJ2-2; D possibly matches TRBD1 or TRBD2 (5 bases each). The germline V gene has CDR1 SQVTM and CDR2 ANQGSEA. V lost 5 bases and J lost 0, with 16 bases in between. The CDR3 has 16 amino acids. The CDR3 bases are TGCAGCGTTTGGGGATACGGGACGGCGAACACCGGGGAGCTGTTTTTT. Protein: CSVWGYGTANTGELFF.

This clonotype was found once. The V and J genes are TRBV15 and TRBJ1-6; TRBD1 matches at 7 bases. Trimming removed 1 base from V and 7 bases from J; junction bases left unmatched: 7. The CDR3 runs to 16 residues. Germline V lookup: CDR1 LNHNV, CDR2 YYDKDF (reference sequence). CDR3 amino acids: CATSRGRDSSNSPLHF. The CDR3 bases are TGTGCCACCAGCAGAGGCCGGGACAGCTCGAATTCACCCCTCCACTTT.

DNA of the CDR3: TGTGCCAGCAGTCCCACAGGGCCGGTGGGTGAGCAGTTCTTC. It translates to CASSPTGPVGEQFF. The genes are TRBV12-3 or TRBV12-4 and TRBJ2-1, with D maybe TRBD1 (6 bases). The CDR3 is made up of 14 amino acids. V gave up 5 bases and J gave up 9 bases, with 17 bases separating them.

The chain joins TRBV19 to TRBJ1-3; D call uncertain. In germline, CDR1 is LNHDA, CDR2 SQIVND (reference sequence). CDR3 length: 20 amino acids. The ends were cut back, 3 bases at V and 0 bases at J, with 24 bases in the middle. In DNA, the CDR3 is TGTGCCAGTAGTATTGGCCTACGCCTTGAGGAAGATTACTCTGGAAACACCATATATTTT. The encoded protein is CASSIGLRLEEDYSGNTIYF. The whole variable domain, filled in from reference TRBV19 and TRBJ1-3, reads DGGITQSPKYLFRKEGQNVTLSCEQNLNHDAMYWYRQDPGQGLRLIYYSQIVNDFQKGDIAEGYSVSREKKESFPLTVTSAQKNPTAFYLCASSIGLRLEEDYSGNTIYFGEGSWLTVV.

CDR3 residues: CASSRSPDRAPHTF. The CDR3 DNA reads TGCGCCAGCAGCCGCTCCCCTGACAGGGCCCCTCACACCTTC. The chain uses TRBV4-1 and TRBJ1-2, with 7 bases aligning to TRBD1. The trim removed 4 bases at V and 12 bases at J, leaving 14 bases unmatched. The CDR3 is 14 residues long. Germline CDR1 is MGHRA and CDR2 is YSYEKL.

The rearrangement uses TRBV27 and TRBJ1-2; a weak D match, TRBD1 (6 bases). Germline loops: CDR1 MNHEY, CDR2 SMNVEV (reference sequence). The CDR3 totals 16 residues. Trimming removed 2 bases at V and 2 bases at J, with 15 bases between. CDR3 nucleotides: TGTGCCAGCAGTTTAGGGGGCAGGGTTCGAAACTATGGCTACACCTTC. Amino acid sequence: CASSLGGRVRNYGYTF.

The gene calls are TRBV6-2 or TRBV6-3 and TRBJ2-7; D is possibly TRBD1 (5 bases). The CDR3 runs 21 residues. Germline lookup yields CDR1 MNHEY and CDR2 SVGEGT. Trimming stripped 2 bases from V and 5 bases from J, with 34 bases between. Here the CDR3 DNA reads TGTGCCAGCAGTTACAATAATCGAAGGATTACAGTGGGGCCCTTAAGGAACGAGCAGTACTTC. It is translated as CASSYNNRRITVGPLRNEQYF.

The chain is built from TRBV7-6 and TRBJ1-1, with D hard to call. The germline gives CDR1 SGHVS, CDR2 FNYEAQ. This CDR3 region has 16 residues. Trimming took 3 bases from V and 0 from J, leaving 14 bases between them. Here the CDR3 DNA reads TGTGCCAGCAGCTTCAAAATACCTTCCATGAACACTGAAGCTTTCTTT. Amino acid sequence: CASSFKIPSMNTEAFF.

This clonotype was seen only a few times. The CDR3: CASSQDSRRHNEQFF. CDR3 bases: TGTGCCAGCAGCCAAGATTCGAGAAGGCACAATGAGCAGTTCTTC. The chain employs TRBV14 and TRBJ2-1; no reliable D call. Germline V gene sequence: CDR1 SGHDN, CDR2 FVKESK. The CDR3 is made up of 15 amino acids. Trimming removed 0 bases from V and 5 bases from J, with 11 bases in between.

Concerning this clonotype: Relative to the germline gene, one junction end is altered; a read error may explain this. This sequence joins TRBV4-1 and TRBJ1-2, with a tentative D call TRBD1 (6 bases). The CDR3 covers 16 residues. Germline V gene lookup returns CDR1 MGHRA and CDR2 YSYEKL. CDR3: CTSSQDRWTVNYGYTF. In DNA form, the CDR3 reads TGTACCAGCAGCCAAGACCGCTGGACAGTTAACTATGGCTACACCTTC.